This T cell receptor beta chain stems from a study of cytomegalovirus exposure and HLA in healthy donors. Study outcomes and limitations: Analysis was performed later, and it showed HLA-associated TCR beta chains to be more clonally expanded than equally common others. Later, TCR association rates were found to vary by HLA locus, highest for DRB1 and lowest for HLA-C.

CDR1 and CDR2 from the germline V gene are MNHNS and SASEGT. This CDR3 has 15 amino acids. V was pared by 2 bases and J by 11 bases, with 12 bases of the junction left unmatched. With respect to this clone: As yet, its antigen is unknown.

The study ran its PCR with 60 Vbeta and 13 Jbeta primers. Sequenced by immunoSEQ multiplex PCR; TCRdb stores in-frame clones only, minus some. The data contain over 90,000 clones, 60% to 80% of them seen just once; the ten biggest clones take up 19%. This clonotype originated in a woman aged 55-70 years in good health and CMV-seropositive. The material sequenced was PBMCs. The chain employs TRBV6-1 and TRBJ1-1, with 9 bases aligning to TRBD1. CDR3 sequence: CASSETRDRVSSAFF. CDR3 nucleotides: TGTGCCAGCAGTGAAACCCGGGACAGGGTGTCTAGCGCTTTCTTT.